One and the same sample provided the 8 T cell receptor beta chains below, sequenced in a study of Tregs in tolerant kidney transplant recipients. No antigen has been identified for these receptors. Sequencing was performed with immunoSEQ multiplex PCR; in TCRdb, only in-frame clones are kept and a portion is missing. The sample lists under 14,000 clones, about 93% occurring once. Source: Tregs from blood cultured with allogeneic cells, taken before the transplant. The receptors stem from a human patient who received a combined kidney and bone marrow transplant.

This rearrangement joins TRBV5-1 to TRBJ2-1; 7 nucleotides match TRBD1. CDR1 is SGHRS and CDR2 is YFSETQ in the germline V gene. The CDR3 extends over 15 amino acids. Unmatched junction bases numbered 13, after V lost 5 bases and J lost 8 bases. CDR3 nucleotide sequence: TGCGCCAGCAGTAAAGTGGGCAGGGGGATAGATGAGCAGTTCTTC. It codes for CASSKVGRGIDEQFF.

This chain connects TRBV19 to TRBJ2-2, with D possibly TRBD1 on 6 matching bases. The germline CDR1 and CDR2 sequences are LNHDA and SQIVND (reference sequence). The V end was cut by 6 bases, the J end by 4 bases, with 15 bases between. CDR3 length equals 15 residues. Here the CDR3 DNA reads TGTGCCAGTAGAACCGGTACAGGGCGCACCGGGGAGCTGTTTTTT. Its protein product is CASRTGTGRTGELFF.

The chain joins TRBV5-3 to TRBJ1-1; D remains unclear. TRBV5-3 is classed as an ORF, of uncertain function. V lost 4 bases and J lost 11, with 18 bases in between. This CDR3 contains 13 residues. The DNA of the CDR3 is TGTGCCAGAAGCATAGCAGTTTCAGGTAGGGCTTTCTTT. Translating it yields CARSIAVSGRAFF.

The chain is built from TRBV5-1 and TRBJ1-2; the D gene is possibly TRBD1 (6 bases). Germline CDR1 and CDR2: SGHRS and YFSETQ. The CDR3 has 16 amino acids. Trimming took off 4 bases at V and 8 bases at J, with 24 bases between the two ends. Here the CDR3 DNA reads TGCGCCAGCAGCCCCGGGGACACGGACTTCCTAAGGGGCTACACCTTC. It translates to CASSPGDTDFLRGYTF.

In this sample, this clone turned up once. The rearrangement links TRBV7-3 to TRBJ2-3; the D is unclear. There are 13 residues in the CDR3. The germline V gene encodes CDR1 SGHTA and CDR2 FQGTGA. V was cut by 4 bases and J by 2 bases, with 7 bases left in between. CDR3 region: CASSYGHTDTQYF. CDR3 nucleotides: TGTGCCAGCAGCTACGGTCACACAGATACGCAGTATTTT.

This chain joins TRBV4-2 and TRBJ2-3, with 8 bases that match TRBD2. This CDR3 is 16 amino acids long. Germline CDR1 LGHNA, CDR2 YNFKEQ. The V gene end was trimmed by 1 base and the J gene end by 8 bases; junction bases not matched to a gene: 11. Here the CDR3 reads CASSQGLRGGLVTQYF. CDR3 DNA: TGTGCCAGCAGCCAAGGCCTTCGGGGGGGCCTGGTTACGCAGTATTTT.

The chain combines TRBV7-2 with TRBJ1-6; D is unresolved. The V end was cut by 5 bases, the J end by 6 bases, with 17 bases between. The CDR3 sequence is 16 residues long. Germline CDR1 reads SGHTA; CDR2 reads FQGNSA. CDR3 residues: CASSLNSAWGNSPLHF. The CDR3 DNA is TGTGCCAGCAGCCTTAACAGCGCCTGGGGTAATTCACCCCTCCACTTT. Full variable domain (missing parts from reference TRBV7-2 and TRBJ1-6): GAGVSQSPSNKVTEKGKDVELRCDPISGHTALYWYRQSLGQGLEFLIYFQGNSAPDKSGLPSDRFSAERTGGSVSTLTIQRTQQEDSAVYLCASSLNSAWGNSPLHFGNGTRLTVT.

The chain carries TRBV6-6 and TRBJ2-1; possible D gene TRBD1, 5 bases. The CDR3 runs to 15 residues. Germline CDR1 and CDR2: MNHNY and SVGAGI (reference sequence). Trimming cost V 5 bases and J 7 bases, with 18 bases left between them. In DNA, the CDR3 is TGTGCCAGCAGTCCCCCGGCAGGAAAGGGGAATGAGCAGTTCTTC. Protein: CASSPPAGKGNEQFF.